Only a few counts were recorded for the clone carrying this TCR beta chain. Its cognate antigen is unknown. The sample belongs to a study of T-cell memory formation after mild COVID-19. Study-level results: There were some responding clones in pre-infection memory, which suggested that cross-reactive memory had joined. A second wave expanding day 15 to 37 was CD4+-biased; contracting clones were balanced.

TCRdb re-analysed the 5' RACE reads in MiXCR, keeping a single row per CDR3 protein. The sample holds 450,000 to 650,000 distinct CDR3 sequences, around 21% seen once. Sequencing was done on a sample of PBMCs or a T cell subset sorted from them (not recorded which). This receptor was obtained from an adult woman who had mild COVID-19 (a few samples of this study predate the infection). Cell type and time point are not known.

CDR3 sequence reads: CASSWGESYEQYF. The CDR3 coding sequence is TGTGCCAGCAGTTGGGGAGAGTCCTACGAGCAGTACTTC. This chain connects TRBV27 to TRBJ2-7, with D perhaps TRBD2 (5 bases). Germline CDR1 reads MNHEY; CDR2 reads SMNVEV (reference sequence). The CDR3 runs 13 residues. V was cut by 4 bases and J by 1 base, with 8 bases left in between.